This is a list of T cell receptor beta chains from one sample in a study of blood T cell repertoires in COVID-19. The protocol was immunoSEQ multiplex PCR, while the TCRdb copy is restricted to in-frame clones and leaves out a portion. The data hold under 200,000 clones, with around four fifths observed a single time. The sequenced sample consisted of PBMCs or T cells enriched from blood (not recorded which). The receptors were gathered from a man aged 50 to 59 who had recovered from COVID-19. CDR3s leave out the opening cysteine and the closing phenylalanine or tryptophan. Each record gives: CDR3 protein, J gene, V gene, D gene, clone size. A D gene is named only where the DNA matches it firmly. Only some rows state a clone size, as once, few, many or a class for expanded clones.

CDR3aa: ASSFGTGDNQPQH
j_gene: TRBJ1-5
v_gene: TRBV7-9
d_gene: TRBD1
abundance: once

CDR3aa: ASSLVQAQTEAF
j_gene: TRBJ1-1
v_gene: TRBV11-2
d_gene: NA
abundance: NA

CDR3aa: ASSPGLANYEQY
j_gene: TRBJ2-7
v_gene: TRBV6-5
d_gene: TRBD2
abundance: NA

CDR3aa: ASSLYRYEQY
j_gene: TRBJ2-7
v_gene: TRBV7-8
d_gene: NA
abundance: NA

CDR3aa: ASSRTAGQPQH
j_gene: TRBJ1-5
v_gene: TRBV19
d_gene: NA
abundance: NA

CDR3aa: ASSLVGGESSYEQY
j_gene: TRBJ2-7
v_gene: TRBV5-5
d_gene: NA
abundance: NA

CDR3aa: ASSLDFSYEQY
j_gene: TRBJ2-7
v_gene: TRBV5-1
d_gene: NA
abundance: NA

CDR3aa: ATIGGVGRNTEAF
j_gene: TRBJ1-1
v_gene: TRBV19
d_gene: NA
abundance: NA

CDR3aa: ASSLDVSSYNSPLH
j_gene: TRBJ1-6
v_gene: TRBV5-1
d_gene: NA
abundance: NA

CDR3aa: ASSDRGDRDHSEAF
j_gene: TRBJ1-1
v_gene: TRBV6-4
d_gene: TRBD1
abundance: NA

CDR3aa: ASSVGQGYNEQF
j_gene: TRBJ2-1
v_gene: TRBV25-1
d_gene: TRBD1
abundance: NA

CDR3aa: ASSSLPGVPGELF
j_gene: TRBJ2-2
v_gene: TRBV7-2
d_gene: NA
abundance: NA

CDR3aa: ASRGMGVVTGELF
j_gene: TRBJ2-2
v_gene: TRBV2
d_gene: NA
abundance: NA

CDR3aa: ASSQAGMNTEAF
j_gene: TRBJ1-1
v_gene: TRBV14
d_gene: NA
abundance: NA

CDR3aa: ASTPSGTGTQETQY
j_gene: TRBJ2-5
v_gene: TRBV19
d_gene: TRBD1
abundance: NA

CDR3aa: ASTRQRNLMNTEAF
j_gene: TRBJ1-1
v_gene: TRBV7-8
d_gene: NA
abundance: few

CDR3aa: ASSLSGNTNNSPLH
j_gene: TRBJ1-6
v_gene: TRBV5-1
d_gene: NA
abundance: once

CDR3aa: ASSQASQQGAYEQY
j_gene: TRBJ2-7
v_gene: TRBV4-2
d_gene: TRBD1
abundance: NA

CDR3aa: ATSDGGQGRETQY
j_gene: TRBJ2-5
v_gene: TRBV24-1
d_gene: TRBD1
abundance: NA

CDR3aa: ASRFRDGEAF
j_gene: TRBJ1-1
v_gene: TRBV19
d_gene: NA
abundance: once

CDR3aa: ASSRGQGRNYGYT
j_gene: TRBJ1-2
v_gene: TRBV7-9
d_gene: TRBD1
abundance: NA

CDR3aa: ASRTGGSYNEQF
j_gene: TRBJ2-1
v_gene: TRBV5-1
d_gene: TRBD1
abundance: few

CDR3aa: ASSSPRAGGTVHEQY
j_gene: TRBJ2-7
v_gene: TRBV7-9
d_gene: NA
abundance: few

CDR3aa: ASSQEGALNTEAF
j_gene: TRBJ1-1
v_gene: TRBV14
d_gene: NA
abundance: few

CDR3aa: ASGRNYGYT
j_gene: TRBJ1-2
v_gene: TRBV6-5
d_gene: NA
abundance: NA

CDR3aa: ASSPGGNQPQH
j_gene: TRBJ1-5
v_gene: TRBV12-3/TRBV12-4
d_gene: NA
abundance: NA

CDR3aa: ASSSDRGLYNEQF
j_gene: TRBJ2-1
v_gene: TRBV6-5
d_gene: NA
abundance: once

CDR3aa: ASSSLGGVAYGYT
j_gene: TRBJ1-2
v_gene: TRBV7-9
d_gene: NA
abundance: NA

CDR3aa: ASSIDHWQGARNQPQH
j_gene: TRBJ1-5
v_gene: TRBV19
d_gene: TRBD1
abundance: NA

CDR3aa: ASSSGQGARGQPQH
j_gene: TRBJ1-5
v_gene: TRBV5-6
d_gene: TRBD1
abundance: NA

CDR3aa: AGQGDSYGYT
j_gene: TRBJ1-2
v_gene: TRBV6-5
d_gene: TRBD1
abundance: few

CDR3aa: ASSLYRGRVYEQY
j_gene: TRBJ2-7
v_gene: TRBV27
d_gene: TRBD1
abundance: NA